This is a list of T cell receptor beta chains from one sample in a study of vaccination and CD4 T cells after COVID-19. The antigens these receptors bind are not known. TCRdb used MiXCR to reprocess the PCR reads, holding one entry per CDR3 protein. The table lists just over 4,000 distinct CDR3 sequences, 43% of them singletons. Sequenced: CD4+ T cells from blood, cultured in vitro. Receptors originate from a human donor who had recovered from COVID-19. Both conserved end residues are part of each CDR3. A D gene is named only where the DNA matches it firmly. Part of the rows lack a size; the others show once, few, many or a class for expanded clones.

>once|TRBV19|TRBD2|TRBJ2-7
CASSISSGPYEQYF
TGTGCCAGTAGTATCTCTAGCGGCCCTTACGAGCAGTACTTC
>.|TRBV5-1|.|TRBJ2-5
CASSIANGEPFAETQYF
TGCGCCAGCAGCATAGCAAATGGGGAACCGTTTGCAGAGACCCAGTACTTC
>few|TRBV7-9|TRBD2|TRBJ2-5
CASSLYGLADGETQYF
TGTGCCAGCAGCCTCTATGGACTAGCGGACGGAGAGACCCAGTACTTC
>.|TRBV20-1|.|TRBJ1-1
CSVRSKRTEAFF
TGCAGTGTCCGGTCTAAAAGAACTGAAGCTTTCTTT
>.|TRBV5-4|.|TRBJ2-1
CASSLVSSVNEQFF
TGTGCCAGCAGCCTTGTATCTAGCGTCAATGAGCAGTTCTTC
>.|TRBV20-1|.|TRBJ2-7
CSATRSPSEQYF
TGCAGTGCTACACGGAGCCCCTCGGAGCAGTACTTC
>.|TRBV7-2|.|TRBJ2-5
CASSPPLARETQYF
TGTGCCAGCAGCCCCCCGTTAGCGCGTGAGACCCAGTACTTC
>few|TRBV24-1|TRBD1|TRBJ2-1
CATSDYRGRHNEQFF
TGTGCCACCAGTGATTACAGGGGTCGCCACAATGAGCAGTTCTTC
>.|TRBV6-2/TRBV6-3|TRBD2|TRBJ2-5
CASSYQIKAGGYQETQYF
TGTGCCAGCAGTTACCAGATTAAAGCGGGAGGTTACCAAGAGACCCAGTACTTC
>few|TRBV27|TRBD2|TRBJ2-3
CASNERGGTDTQYF
TGTGCCAGCAATGAGCGGGGGGGCACAGATACGCAGTATTTT
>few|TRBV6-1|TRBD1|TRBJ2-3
CASGLDRAGTDTQYF
TGTGCCAGCGGACTCGACAGGGCTGGCACAGATACGCAGTATTTT
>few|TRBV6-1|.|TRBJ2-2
CASSEYGGGGTGELFF
TGTGCCAGCAGTGAATATGGGGGAGGGGGCACCGGGGAGCTGTTTTTT
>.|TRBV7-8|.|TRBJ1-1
CASSLVEGDTISRWKAFF
TGTGCCAGCAGCTTAGTGGAAGGCGACACCATATCACGTTGGAAAGCTTTCTTT
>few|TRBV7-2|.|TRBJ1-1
CASSLSRVTEAFF
TGTGCCAGCAGCTTATCGAGGGTCACTGAAGCTTTCTTT
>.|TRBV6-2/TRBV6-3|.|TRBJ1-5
CASSYGGQPQHF
TGTGCCAGCAGTTACGGTGGTCAGCCCCAGCATTTT
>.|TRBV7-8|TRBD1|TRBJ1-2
CASSYRDRYYGYTF
TGTGCCAGCAGCTACCGGGACAGGTACTATGGCTACACCTTC
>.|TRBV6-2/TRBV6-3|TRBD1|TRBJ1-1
CVSSSGGFVNTEAFF
TGTGTCAGCAGTTCAGGGGGTTTTGTGAACACTGAAGCTTTCTTT
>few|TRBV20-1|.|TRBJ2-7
CSARGPLVGGGEQYF
TGCAGTGCTAGGGGCCCACTAGTTGGGGGCGGGGAGCAGTACTTC
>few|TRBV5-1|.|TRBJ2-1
CASSLGNSYNEQFF
TGCGCCAGCAGCTTGGGTAACTCCTACAATGAGCAGTTCTTC
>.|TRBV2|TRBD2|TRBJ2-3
CASIKGLAASTDTQYF
TGTGCCAGCATCAAGGGACTAGCGGCTAGCACAGATACGCAGTATTTT
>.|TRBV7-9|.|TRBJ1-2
CASSKGEGTTNYGYTF
TGTGCCAGCAGCAAGGGGGAGGGGACTACTAACTATGGCTACACCTTC
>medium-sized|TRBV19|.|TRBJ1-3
CASTPPVGDGNTIYF
TGTGCCAGTACCCCGCCCGTGGGGGATGGAAACACCATATATTTT
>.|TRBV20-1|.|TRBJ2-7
CSASKGSYEQYF
TGCAGTGCTAGCAAGGGGAGCTACGAGCAGTACTTC
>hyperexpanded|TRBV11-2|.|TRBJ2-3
CASSPGDHTDTQYF
TGTGCCAGCAGCCCAGGGGACCACACAGATACGCAGTATTTT
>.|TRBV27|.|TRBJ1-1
CASSLNGNTEAFF
TGTGCCAGCAGTTTAAACGGAAACACTGAAGCTTTCTTT
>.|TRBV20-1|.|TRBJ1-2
CSTDDRKNYGYTF
TGCAGTACTGATGACAGGAAGAACTATGGCTACACCTTC
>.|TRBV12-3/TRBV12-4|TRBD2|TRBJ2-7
CASSLELAGMYEQYF
TGTGCCAGCAGTTTAGAACTAGCGGGGATGTACGAGCAGTACTTC
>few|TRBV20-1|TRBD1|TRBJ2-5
CSARVQGDRETQYF
TGCAGTGCTAGAGTTCAGGGGGACAGAGAGACCCAGTACTTC
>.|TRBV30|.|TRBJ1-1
CAWSVADTEAFF
TGTGCCTGGAGTGTGGCCGACACGGAAGCTTTCTTT
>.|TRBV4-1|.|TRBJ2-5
CASSQAYGLTSPKETQYF
TGCGCCAGCAGCCAAGCCTACGGACTAACGTCGCCCAAAGAGACCCAGTACTTC
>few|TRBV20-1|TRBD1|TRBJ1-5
CSVGQGGNQPQHF
TGCAGTGTCGGACAGGGTGGCAATCAGCCCCAGCATTTT